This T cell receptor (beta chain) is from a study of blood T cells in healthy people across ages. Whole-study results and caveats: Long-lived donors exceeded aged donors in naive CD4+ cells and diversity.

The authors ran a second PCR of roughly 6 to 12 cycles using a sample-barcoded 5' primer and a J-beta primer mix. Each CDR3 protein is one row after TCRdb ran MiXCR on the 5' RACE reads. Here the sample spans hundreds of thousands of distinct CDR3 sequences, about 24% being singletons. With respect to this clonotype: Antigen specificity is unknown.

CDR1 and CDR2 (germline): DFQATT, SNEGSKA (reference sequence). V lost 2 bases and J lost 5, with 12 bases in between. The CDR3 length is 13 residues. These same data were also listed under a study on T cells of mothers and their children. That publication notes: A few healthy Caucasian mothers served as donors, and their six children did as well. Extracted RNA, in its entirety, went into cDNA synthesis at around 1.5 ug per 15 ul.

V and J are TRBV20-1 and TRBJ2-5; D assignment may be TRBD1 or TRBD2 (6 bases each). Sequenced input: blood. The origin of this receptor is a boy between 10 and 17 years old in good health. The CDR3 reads CSARSRGVETQYF. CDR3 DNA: TGCAGTGCTAGAAGTAGGGGGGTGGAGACCCAGTACTTC.